What follows are 18 T cell receptor beta chains derived from one specimen sequenced in a study of CD8+CD57+ T cells in acquired aplastic anemia. In patients chosen for sequencing, flow cytometry had shown CD8+CD57+ cell expansion. CDR3 and TCR beta VDJ profiling relied on genomic DNA as the template. TCRdb processed the reads anew with MiXCR; each CDR3 protein has one entry. The table lists about 120,000 distinct CDR3 sequences, 45% to 60% of them singletons. The sequenced sample was sorted CD4+, CD8+, or CD8+CD57+ T cells (not recorded which) from PBMCs. The receptors derive from a human donor with aplastic anemia.

CDR3 sequence reads: CASPSGPNYGYTF. The CDR3 DNA reads TGTGCCAGCCCATCGGGCCCCAACTATGGCTACACCTTC. The V call is TRBV7-9, the J call TRBJ1-2; no firm D call. Germline V lookup: CDR1 SEHNR, CDR2 FQNEAQ (reference sequence). The CDR3 has 13 amino acids. V dropped 8 bases and J dropped 2 bases, with 12 bases sitting between them.

V usage is TRBV7-2 and J usage is TRBJ1-1; D gene ambiguous. The germline gives CDR1 SGHTA, CDR2 FQGNSA. The V end lost 0 bases, the J end lost 0 bases, and 2 bases lay between the germline ends. The CDR3 runs to 13 residues. The CDR3 DNA is TGTGCCAGCAGCTTAGCCCTGAACACTGAAGCTTTCTTT. Translated, it gives CASSLALNTEAFF.

The gene calls are TRBV5-6 and TRBJ1-1, with TRBD1 matching 7 bases. The CDR3 has 17 residues. V lost 4 bases to trimming and J lost 1 base; unmatched junction nucleotides: 13. In germline, CDR1 is SGHDT, CDR2 YYEEEE. The CDR3 DNA sequence: TGTGCCAGCAGCCCCCCTCACGAGGGGGCGAGGAACACTGAAGCTTTCTTT. It encodes CASSPPHEGARNTEAFF.

CDR3 sequence: CASSPQGQGHPSLHF. CDR3 nucleotide sequence: TGTGCCAGCTCACCACAGGGACAGGGCCATCCATCCCTCCACTTT. V and J are TRBV18 and TRBJ1-6; TRBD1 aligns across 9 bases. With 1 base clipped from V and 14 bases from J, the junction kept 9 bases outside the gene matches. The CDR3 extends over 15 amino acids. CDR1 is KGHSH, CDR2 LQKENI, per germline.

This clonotype was recorded at least ten times. The rearrangement links TRBV7-9 to TRBJ2-3; D remains ambiguous. V was shortened by 0 bases and J by 3 bases, with 13 bases between the two germline ends. Germline CDR1 SEHNR, CDR2 FQNEAQ (reference sequence). This CDR3 is 16 amino acids long. The CDR3 loop reads CASSLALVKVTDTQYF. In DNA, the CDR3 is TGTGCCAGCAGCTTAGCGCTTGTAAAGGTTACAGATACGCAGTATTTT. Drawing the rest from reference TRBV7-9 and TRBJ2-3, the complete variable domain is DTGVSQNPRHKITKRGQNVTFRCDPISEHNRLYWYRQTLGQGPEFLTYFQNEAQLEKSRLLSDRFSAERPKGSFSTLEIQRTEQGDSAMYLCASSLALVKVTDTQYFGPGTRLTVL.

The V call is TRBV4-3, the J call TRBJ1-2; unclear D gene. Germline assignment: CDR1 LGHNA and CDR2 YSLEER. This CDR3 spans 13 amino acids. Trimming removed 4 bases at V and 7 bases at J, with 13 bases between. In nucleotides, the CDR3 is TGCGCCAGCAGCCCGTCGTTTAAGAGTGGCTACACCTTC. This encodes CASSPSFKSGYTF.

This clonotype was counted many times. The CDR3 reads CASSYTTHSWTGREPLHF. CDR3 coding DNA: TGTGCCAGCAGTTACACAACCCATAGTTGGACAGGGAGAGAGCCCCTCCACTTT. The rearrangement links TRBV6-2 or TRBV6-3 to TRBJ1-6, with TRBD1 identical over 8 bases. The CDR3 contains 18 residues. With 2 bases clipped from V and 13 bases from J, the junction kept 19 bases outside the gene matches. CDR1 MNHEY and CDR2 SVGEGT come from the germline V gene.

In DNA, the CDR3 is TGCAGTGCTAACAGACAGGGGGCGGACCAGCCCCAGCATTTT. This codes for CSANRQGADQPQHF. The J gene is TRBJ1-5, the V gene TRBV20-1, with 10 nucleotides matching TRBD1. CDR1 and CDR2 from the germline V gene are DFQATT and SNEGSKA (reference sequence). The J segment lost 7 bases and the V segment lost 4 bases, leaving 7 bases of the junction unmatched. The CDR3 is made up of 14 amino acids.

The chain has TRBV20-1 and TRBJ1-5, with a tentative D call TRBD1 (5 bases). V was pared by 6 bases and J by 5 bases, with 17 bases between. The length of the CDR3 is 14 residues. In germline, CDR1 is DFQATT, CDR2 SNEGSKA (reference sequence). Here the CDR3 reads CSATNRGSDQPQHF. The DNA of the CDR3 is TGCAGTGCCACTAACCGGGGGAGCGATCAGCCCCAGCATTTT.

J is TRBJ1-1 and V is TRBV5-1, with 7 bases aligning to TRBD1. CDR1 and CDR2 from the germline V gene are SGHRS and YFSETQ. The V segment lost 4 bases and the J segment 4 bases; nucleotides outside the gene matches: 10. This CDR3 region has 15 residues. The CDR3 bases are TGCGCCAGCAGCCCTCTGGACAGGTCGAGCACTGAAGCTTTCTTT. Protein: CASSPLDRSSTEAFF.

The chain couples TRBV7-3 to TRBJ2-7; 13 bases line up with TRBD2. The CDR3 totals 16 residues. The V gene's germline CDR1 is SGHTA and CDR2 FQGTGA. Germline trimming cut 5 bases from V and 3 bases from J; bases unmatched to any gene: 7. The CDR3 nucleotides are TGTGCCAGCAGCCTTACCGGGACTAGCGGGAACTACGAGCAGTACTTC. Translating gives CASSLTGTSGNYEQYF.

The rearrangement uses TRBV20-1 and TRBJ2-5; weak D call: TRBD2 (6 bases). The germline V gene encodes CDR1 DFQATT and CDR2 SNEGSKA (reference sequence). Between the trimmed V and J ends, which lost 3 bases and 5 bases, there was a span of 13 bases. The length of the CDR3 is 13 residues. For the CDR3, the DNA is TGCAGTGCTAGCGGGAGAGGTGGCGAGACCCAGTACTTC. It encodes CSASGRGGETQYF.

The V and J genes are TRBV6-1 and TRBJ2-7; TRBD1 might be the D (6 bases). V shed 6 bases and J shed 1 base, with 13 bases lying between them. There are 14 residues in the CDR3. CDR1 and CDR2 from the germline V gene are MNHNS and SASEGT. CDR3 in DNA: TGTGCCAGCAGCCCCTACGGACAGTCCTACGAGCAGTACTTC. It yields the protein CASSPYGQSYEQYF.

This chain connects TRBV20-1 to TRBJ2-7, with a tentative D call TRBD1 (5 bases). The CDR3 consists of 14 residues. CDR1 DFQATT and CDR2 SNEGSKA come from the germline V gene (reference sequence). V was shortened by 6 bases and J by 3 bases, with 18 bases between the two germline ends. The CDR3: CSATLGAGFYEQYF. The DNA of the CDR3 is TGCAGTGCCACCCTTGGGGCCGGATTCTACGAGCAGTACTTC.

The rearrangement joins TRBV7-8 to TRBJ2-5, with D unclear. CDR1 is SGHVS and CDR2 is FQNEAQ in the germline V gene. The CDR3 runs 15 residues. Trimming cost V 5 bases and J 0 bases, with 13 bases left between them. The CDR3 loop reads CASSPLDLYQETQYF. The CDR3 bases are TGTGCCAGCAGCCCGCTAGACCTGTACCAAGAGACCCAGTACTTC.

This clonotype was counted a few times. The V call is TRBV20-1, the J call TRBJ1-1, with D possibly matching TRBD1 (6 bases). Germline V gene data show CDR1 as DFQATT and CDR2 as SNEGSKA (reference sequence). This CDR3 has 13 amino acids. V lost 3 bases to trimming and J lost 1 base, with 9 bases between them. CDR3 amino acids: CSARVTGNTEAFF. The CDR3 DNA reads TGCAGTGCTAGGGTGACAGGGAACACTGAAGCTTTCTTT.

In its sample, this clonotype was seen a few times. The germline gene is not matched at one end of the junction; a read error may be the cause. The genes are TRBV6-4 and TRBJ2-3, with 8 bases lining up with TRBD1. Germline lookup yields CDR1 MRHNA and CDR2 SNTAGT. The CDR3 extends over 16 amino acids. CDR3 in amino acids: CATSDSGQGRADTQYF. DNA of the CDR3: TGTGCCACCAGTGACTCCGGACAGGGCCGGGCTGATACGCAGTATTTT.

CDR3: CASSTSVNTEAFF. CDR3 in DNA: TGTGCCAGTAGTACCTCAGTGAACACTGAAGCTTTCTTT. The chain combines TRBV19 with TRBJ1-1; D is uncertain. The V gene's germline CDR1 is LNHDA and CDR2 SQIVND (reference sequence). The CDR3 spans 13 residues. V was cut by 4 bases and J by 0 bases, with 6 bases left in between.